One and the same sample provided the 13 T cell receptor beta chains below, sequenced in a study of T cells in Graves' hyperthyroidism and ophthalmopathy. Template material for amplifying TCR beta CDR3 regions consisted of RNA transcripts. The HTBI primer set served for first-round RT-PCR of the TCR CDR3. TCRdb processed the multiplex PCR reads anew with MiXCR; each CDR3 protein has one entry. Of about 600,000 distinct CDR3 sequences in the sample, 14% were seen once. The sequenced material came from blood. The receptors derive from a woman aged 18-29 years with Graves' ophthalmopathy.

This clonotype was counted ten times or more. The V call is TRBV30, the J call TRBJ2-7; 9 bases map to TRBD2. Losses at the gene ends were 2 bases for V and 3 bases for J; bases not matched to a gene: 8. The germline V gene encodes CDR1 GTSNPN and CDR2 SVGIG (reference sequence). The CDR3 contains 15 residues. CDR3 sequence reads: CAWSPGVAGVYEQYF. CDR3 bases: TGTGCCTGGAGTCCTGGGGTAGCGGGAGTCTACGAGCAGTACTTC.

This chain connects TRBV7-3 to TRBJ2-1, with TRBD2 matching over 7 bases. CDR3 length: 19 residues. With V trimmed by 5 bases and J by 1 base, 17 bases remained unmatched. Germline-derived CDR1 and CDR2 are SGHTA and FQGTGA. The CDR3 DNA sequence: TGTGCCAGCAGCCCCCGTGGCGGGAGAGCAAGTGATTCCTACAATGAGCAGTTCTTC. It specifies CASSPRGGRASDSYNEQFF.

This clonotype was picked up many times. The gene calls are TRBV6-1 and TRBJ2-1; TRBD2 matches at 10 bases. V lost 5 bases to trimming and J lost 2 bases; unmatched junction nucleotides: 15. The CDR3 extends over 19 amino acids. The germline V gene has CDR1 MNHNS and CDR2 SASEGT. CDR3 region: CASSLTTSGPAHPYNEQFF. The CDR3 DNA sequence: TGTGCCAGCAGTTTAACGACTAGCGGGCCAGCCCACCCCTACAATGAGCAGTTCTTC.

This clonotype appeared many times. The V and J genes are TRBV6-1 and TRBJ2-1; 9 bases are shared with TRBD2. This CDR3 comprises 16 residues. Germline lookup yields CDR1 MNHNS and CDR2 SASEGT. Losses at the gene ends were 0 bases for V and 7 bases for J; bases not matched to a gene: 7. CDR3 residues: CASSEARSTSGNEQFF. For the CDR3, the DNA is TGTGCCAGCAGTGAAGCGCGTAGTACTAGCGGGAATGAGCAGTTCTTC.

This clonotype was picked up many times. This chain joins TRBV20-1 and TRBJ2-3; TRBD2 matches at 8 bases. The V gene end was trimmed by 0 bases and the J gene end by 2 bases; junction bases not matched to a gene: 7. The CDR3 extends over 16 amino acids. Germline CDR1 DFQATT, CDR2 SNEGSKA (reference sequence). As DNA, the CDR3 is TGCAGTGCTAGAGATAGGAGCGGGAGATCCACAGATACGCAGTATTTT. Its protein is CSARDRSGRSTDTQYF.

V usage is TRBV4-1 and J usage is TRBJ2-7; 10 positions agree with TRBD1. V was clipped by 2 bases and J by 4 bases; unmatched bases: 5. Germline assignment: CDR1 MGHRA and CDR2 YSYEKL. The CDR3 is 15 amino acids. This CDR3 reads CASSQIDRGQYEQYF. CDR3 bases: TGCGCCAGCAGCCAAATCGACAGGGGGCAGTACGAGCAGTACTTC.

This clonotype was found many times. V is TRBV10-3 and J is TRBJ2-7, with 9 bases matching TRBD1. CDR3 size: 12 residues. The V gene's germline CDR1 is ENHRY and CDR2 SYGVKD. J lost 5 bases, V lost 6 bases, and 2 bases had no gene match. CDR3 residues: CAISRDRDEQYF. The CDR3 region has the DNA TGTGCCATCAGCCGGGACAGGGACGAGCAGTACTTC.

Many counts were recorded for this clonotype. For the CDR3, the DNA is TGTGCCAGCAGCCAATACGGGACAGGGAGTACAGATACGCAGTATTTT. The encoded protein is CASSQYGTGSTDTQYF. This chain joins TRBV14 and TRBJ2-3, with 9 positions matching TRBD1. Trimming cost V 2 bases and J 3 bases; bases outside gene matches: 6. Germline CDR1 and CDR2: SGHDN and FVKESK. The CDR3 totals 16 residues.

This clonotype was seen only a few times. The chain uses TRBV7-9 and TRBJ2-1; 7 bases agree with TRBD2. CDR1 SEHNR and CDR2 FQNEAQ come from the germline V gene (reference sequence). The CDR3 extends over 15 amino acids. Losses at the gene ends were 9 bases for V and 8 bases for J; bases not matched to a gene: 16. The CDR3 is CASTLAFNGADEQFF. DNA of the CDR3: TGTGCCAGTACACTAGCGTTCAATGGTGCGGATGAGCAGTTCTTC. The full variable domain, in which reference TRBV7-9 and TRBJ2-1 provide the parts outside the CDR3, is DTGVSQNPRHKITKRGQNVTFRCDPISEHNRLYWYRQTLGQGPEFLTYFQNEAQLEKSRLLSDRFSAERPKGSFSTLEIQRTEQGDSAMYLCASTLAFNGADEQFFGPGTRLTVL.

This clonotype was seen many times. The CDR3 DNA is TGTGCCAGCAGCCAAGAACATCAAGAGACCCAGTACTTC. Translating gives CASSQEHQETQYF. This rearrangement joins TRBV6-1 to TRBJ2-5; D not resolved. The CDR3 has 13 residues. The V end lost 6 bases, the J end lost 2 bases, and 10 bases lay between the germline ends. Per the germline V gene, CDR1 is MNHNS and CDR2 is SASEGT.

This clonotype was seen repeatedly, ten times or more. The chain carries TRBV12-3 or TRBV12-4 and TRBJ2-2; 9 nucleotides line up with TRBD1. The CDR3 loop spans 15 amino acids. After removal of 6 bases from V and 6 bases from J, the junction contained 8 bases not matched to a gene. The CDR3 region has the DNA TGTGCCAGCAGATTTACGGGACAGGGAGCCGGGGAGCTGTTTTTT. Its protein product is CASRFTGQGAGELFF.

In its sample, this clonotype was seen many times. This chain joins TRBV11-2 and TRBJ1-6; a weak D match, TRBD1 (5 bases). The germline V gene has CDR1 SGHAT and CDR2 FQNNGV. The CDR3 consists of 15 residues. V was pared by 5 bases and J by 5 bases, with 13 bases between. CDR3 sequence: CASSTRERDNSPLHF. The CDR3 coding sequence is TGTGCCAGCAGCACCAGGGAGAGGGATAATTCACCCCTCCACTTT.

There are a few counts of this clonotype. The genes are TRBV6-1 and TRBJ2-1, with 13 bases matching TRBD2. V was pared by 6 bases and J by 9 bases, with 5 bases of the junction left unmatched. The germline gives CDR1 MNHNS, CDR2 SASEGT. This CDR3 is built from 14 residues. The CDR3, as DNA: TGTGCCAGCAGACACGGACTAGCGGGAGCTGAGCAGTTCTTC. Translating gives CASRHGLAGAEQFF.